The 21 T cell receptor beta chains given below trace back to one sample, sequenced in a study of shared clonotypes between healthy human individuals. The table came from immunoSEQ multiplex PCR; TCRdb's copy has only in-frame clones and leaves some out. The data contain a few million clones, 90% to 95% of them seen just once; the ten biggest clones take up 0.39%. Sequenced material: naive CD4+ T cells from PBMCs. Subset described: CD45RA+ positively selected. The receptors were sampled from a man aged 18 to 29 in good health. Some clones in this sample may be carry-over from other donors' samples.

This clone was seen only once. The chain is built from TRBV2 and TRBJ2-1, with TRBD2 as a possible D gene (6 bases). The CDR3 runs to 13 residues. Trimming cost V 6 bases and J 5 bases, with 11 bases left between them. Germline V lookup: CDR1 SNHLY, CDR2 FYNNEI. CDR3 in amino acids: CASRGDLDNEQFF. The DNA of the CDR3 is TGTGCCAGCAGGGGGGACTTAGACAATGAGCAGTTCTTC. Together with reference TRBV2 and TRBJ2-1, the CDR3 gives the full variable domain: EPEVTQTPSHQVTQMGQEVILRCVPISNHLYFYWYRQILGQKVEFLVSFYNNEISEKSEIFDDQFSVERPDGSNFTLKIRSTKLEDSAMYFCASRGDLDNEQFFGPGTRLTVL.

This clone was counted a few times. Other DNA sequences in the sample encode the same CDR3. This chain links TRBV2 with TRBJ1-5; 12 bases match TRBD1. The CDR3 runs to 14 residues. CDR1 and CDR2 from the germline V gene are SNHLY and FYNNEI. V shed 6 bases, J shed 6 bases, and the junction held 3 bases outside the gene matches. The CDR3 DNA is TGTGCCAGCAGCGGGACAGGGGGCAGTCAGCCCCAGCATTTT. Translation gives CASSGTGGSQPQHF.

On this clone itself: In the same sample, other DNA sequences code for this CDR3. The V gene is TRBV5-1, the J gene TRBJ1-1, with unresolved D. Trimming took off 0 bases at V and 1 base at J, with 7 bases between the two ends. Germline CDR1 and CDR2: SGHRS and YFSETQ. The CDR3 sequence is 14 residues long. The CDR3 coding sequence is TGCGCCAGCAGCTTGGCACAGACGAACACTGAAGCTTTCTTT. Protein: CASSLAQTNTEAFF. The full variable domain, completed using reference TRBV5-1 and TRBJ1-1, is KAGVTQTPRYLIKTRGQQVTLSCSPISGHRSVSWYQQTPGQGLQFLFEYFSETQRNKGNFPGRFSGRQFSNSRSEMNVSTLELGDSALYLCASSLAQTNTEAFFGQGTRLTVV.

V gene TRBV11-1 combines with J gene TRBJ2-3, with D possibly being TRBD2 (5 bases). CDR1 SGHAT and CDR2 FQDESV come from the germline V gene (reference sequence). The CDR3 consists of 11 residues. V lost 4 bases and J 6 bases, leaving 5 bases between the germline ends. CDR3 sequence reads: CASSWEDTQYF. CDR3 coding DNA: TGTGCCAGCAGCTGGGAGGATACGCAGTATTTT. The whole variable domain, filled in from reference TRBV11-1 and TRBJ2-3, reads EAEVAQSPRYKITEKSQAVAFWCDPISGHATLYWYRQILGQGPELLVQFQDESVVDDSQLPKDRFSAERLKGVDSTLKIQPAELGDSAMYLCASSWEDTQYFGPGTRLTVL.

The chain employs TRBV5-4 and TRBJ1-2; 7 bases align to TRBD1. V shed 4 bases, J shed 3 bases, and the junction held 9 bases outside the gene matches. The CDR3 totals 15 residues. Germline CDR1 and CDR2: SGHNT and YYREEE (reference sequence). CDR3 amino acids: CASSQTAGGYYGYTF. In nucleotides, the CDR3 is TGTGCCAGCAGCCAAACCGCAGGGGGGTACTATGGCTACACCTTC.

Note on this clone: Other nucleotide sequences in the sample specify the same CDR3. The CDR3 loop reads CASSPPGVNEQFF. CDR3 bases: TGTGCCAGCTCACCACCCGGGGTCAATGAGCAGTTCTTC. The chain is built from TRBV18 and TRBJ2-1; D is possibly TRBD2 (5 bases). In germline, CDR1 is KGHSH, CDR2 LQKENI. The CDR3 consists of 13 residues. V was cut by 0 bases and J by 6 bases, with 6 bases left in between.

J is TRBJ1-2 and V is TRBV5-3; D perhaps matches TRBD1 (6 bases). TRBV5-3 is treated as an ORF (open reading frame) with a function not yet certain. This CDR3 region has 14 residues. V shed 1 base and J shed 4 bases, with 11 bases lying between them. CDR3 bases: TGTGCCAGAAGCTTGTGGGGGCGGGCCTATGGCTACACCTTC. It translates to CARSLWGRAYGYTF.

V usage is TRBV5-1 and J usage is TRBJ2-1; 11 bases are a match to TRBD2. CDR1 is SGHRS and CDR2 is YFSETQ in the germline V gene. Germline trimming cut 0 bases from V and 5 bases from J; bases unmatched to any gene: 10. CDR3 length: 18 residues. The CDR3 DNA sequence: TGCGCCAGCAGCTTGGTGGGCGCTAGCGGGAGGCCCGACAATGAGCAGTTCTTC. It yields the protein CASSLVGASGRPDNEQFF.

The chain recombines TRBV21-1 with TRBJ1-5; the table's TRBD1 call for D was not verified on the DNA. TRBV21-1 is designated a pseudogene. The CDR3 consists of 14 residues. The CDR3 loop is CARPAGTLNQPQHF. In DNA form, the CDR3 reads TGTGCCAGACCAGCCGGGACACTTAATCAGCCCCAGCATTTT.

The genes are TRBV29-1 and TRBJ2-5, with D possibly TRBD2 on 5 matching bases. V was shortened by 7 bases and J by 6 bases, with 12 bases between the two germline ends. Germline V CDR1 and CDR2: SQVTM, ANQGSEA. There are 11 residues in the CDR3. CDR3 sequence reads: CSELVVQTQYF. In DNA, the CDR3 is TGCAGCGAACTAGTGGTTCAGACCCAGTACTTC.

In this sample, this clone turned up once. The chain recombines TRBV28 with TRBJ2-1, with TRBD1 matching 9 bases. Germline-derived CDR1 and CDR2 are MDHEN and SYDVKM. With 3 bases clipped from V and 10 bases from J, the junction kept 10 bases outside the gene matches. The CDR3 loop spans 15 amino acids. CDR3 bases: TGTGCCAGCAGTTTGGTGGGGACAGGGCAGCGAGAGCAGTTCTTC. It encodes CASSLVGTGQREQFF.

The chain combines TRBV5-4 with TRBJ2-1; tentatively, D is TRBD1 (6 bases). Trimming removed 1 base at V and 4 bases at J, with 6 bases between. The germline gives CDR1 SGHNT, CDR2 YYREEE (reference sequence). The CDR3 totals 13 residues. CDR3 coding DNA: TGTGCCAGCAGCTTGACAGGGTACAATGAGCAGTTCTTC. It is translated as CASSLTGYNEQFF.

The J gene is TRBJ2-3, the V gene TRBV5-1; 10 bases line up with TRBD1. V trimming: 5 bases; J trimming: 2 bases; junction bases outside the gene matches: 8. CDR1 SGHRS and CDR2 YFSETQ come from the germline V gene. There are 16 residues in the CDR3. The CDR3 reads CASSIGQGVATDTQYF. The DNA for the CDR3 is TGCGCCAGCAGTATTGGACAGGGGGTAGCCACAGATACGCAGTATTTT.

The rearrangement uses TRBV18 and TRBJ2-7; 14 bases align to TRBD2. Germline lookup yields CDR1 KGHSH and CDR2 LQKENI. This CDR3 spans 16 amino acids. The J segment lost 4 bases and the V segment lost 4 bases, leaving 6 bases of the junction unmatched. This CDR3 is CASSLGTSGSIYEQYF. CDR3 DNA sequence: TGTGCCAGCTCACTGGGGACTAGCGGGAGTATATACGAGCAGTACTTC.

In DNA, the CDR3 is TGTGCCAGCAGCAAAAGCCGCCCCAGGTCCTATGGCTACACCTTC. This encodes CASSKSRPRSYGYTF. The rearrangement uses TRBV6-5 and TRBJ1-2; D not certain. Germline V CDR1 and CDR2: MNHEY, SVGAGI. The CDR3 has 15 amino acids. Trimming cost V 6 bases and J 4 bases, with 18 bases left between them.

This chain uses TRBV7-2 with TRBJ1-2; 11 nucleotides line up with TRBD1. V gave up 5 bases and J gave up 7 bases; unmatched junction bases: 6. This CDR3 is 14 amino acids long. The germline gives CDR1 SGHTA, CDR2 FQGNSA. CDR3 in DNA: TGTGCCAGCAGCCCCCGAGGGACAGGGGGTGGCTACACCTTC. Its protein product is CASSPRGTGGGYTF.

For this clone: Other DNA sequences in this sample translate to the same CDR3. This chain links TRBV5-1 with TRBJ2-1, with D perhaps being TRBD1 or TRBD2 (5 bases each). V was cut by 0 bases and J by 9 bases, with 13 bases left in between. The CDR3 has 14 amino acids. CDR1 is SGHRS, CDR2 YFSETQ, per germline. The CDR3: CASSLVSGSGEQFF. The CDR3 coding sequence is TGCGCCAGCAGCTTGGTGTCAGGGAGTGGTGAGCAGTTCTTC.

The chain has TRBV7-3 and TRBJ2-2; a possible D gene is TRBD2 (5 bases). V gave up 5 bases and J gave up 1 base, with 11 bases separating them. Looked up from germline, CDR1 is SGHTA and CDR2 is FQGTGA. The length of the CDR3 is 15 residues. CDR3 loop: CASSGYGRNTGELFF. The CDR3 DNA is TGTGCCAGCAGCGGCTATGGGAGGAACACCGGGGAGCTGTTTTTT.

V gene TRBV5-4 combines with J gene TRBJ2-5, with a tentative D call TRBD1 (6 bases). V was shortened by 0 bases and J by 4 bases, with 13 bases between the two germline ends. The CDR3 length is 15 residues. The germline CDR1 and CDR2 sequences are SGHNT and YYREEE (reference sequence). CDR3 amino acids: CASSLGTALGETQYF. The CDR3 nucleotides read TGTGCCAGCAGCTTGGGGACAGCCCTCGGAGAGACCCAGTACTTC.

The CDR3 bases are TGTGCCAGCAGACTCGGCGCAGGCCAAGCTTTCTTT. Protein sequence: CASRLGAGQAFF. The chain links TRBV4-2 to TRBJ1-1, with unresolved D. V was pared by 6 bases and J by 9 bases, with 14 bases between. The CDR3 has 12 amino acids. Germline-derived CDR1 and CDR2 are LGHNA and YNFKEQ.

This chain links TRBV5-1 with TRBJ1-2; D unresolved. The CDR3 is made up of 14 amino acids. The germline V and J ends were trimmed by 2 bases and 5 bases, with 13 bases remaining between them. Germline CDR1 and CDR2: SGHRS and YFSETQ. The CDR3 DNA sequence: TGCGCCAGCAGCTTCGGCGCCGAAACGTATGGCTACACCTTC. Translated: CASSFGAETYGYTF.